The sequence of this T cell receptor beta chain was determined in a study of beta chain features in type 1 diabetes. The V end lost 7 bases, the J end lost 5 bases, and 11 bases lay between the germline ends. This CDR3 has 11 residues. Germline V gene data show CDR1 as SQVTM and CDR2 as ANQGSEA. Expressed TCRB transcripts were sequenced, since all the RNA that had been isolated was reverse transcribed. Libraries were prepared by immunoSEQ multiplex PCR; TCRdb keeps only in-frame clonotypes and omits some of them. Of more than 150,000 clones listed, 11% were seen once; the top ten hold around 2.1%. The sequence derives from a man younger than 30 in good health. The gene calls are TRBV29-1 and TRBJ2-5, with D perhaps TRBD2 (6 bases). The sample taken for sequencing was central memory CD4+ T cells from blood. CDR3 loop: CSAAGRETQYF. For the CDR3, the DNA is TGCAGCGCGGCGGGGAGGGAGACCCAGTACTTC.